The clone carrying this T cell receptor beta chain was seen many times. TCRdb re-analysed the RACE reads in MiXCR, keeping a single row per CDR3 protein. The sample holds tens of thousands of distinct CDR3 sequences; 9.5% to 15% are singletons and the top ten take 4.5% to 6%. The germline V gene encodes CDR1 SGHTA and CDR2 FQGNSA. The CDR3 is 13 amino acids. Trimming removed 5 bases from V and 0 bases from J, with 7 bases in between. This sample was taken from a study of human T cells and chemical hapten exposure. Whole-study context: Sensitization used 2% DPC on roughly 2 cm by roughly 2 cm upper inner arm skin. Application of 0.01% DPC to the upper back was done by patch test, with a reading at 6 days.

Time point specified: pre-sensitization, week 0. Treatment denoted: therapeutic diphenylcyclopropenone sensitization with weekly scalp DPC. Total RNA was extracted from unfractionated whole blood. The sequence derives from a woman aged 25-40 years with alopecia areata. Some clones in this sample may be carry-over from other donors' samples. The sequenced sample was whole blood, obtained in connection with sensitization to the hapten diphenylcyclopropenone (DPC). The chain is built from TRBV7-2 and TRBJ2-5; possible D gene TRBD2, 6 bases. The CDR3 nucleotides read TGTGCCAGCAGCGGGGACTACCAAGAGACCCAGTACTTC. As protein: CASSGDYQETQYF.